The rows below give T cell receptor beta chains drawn from one sample of a study of blood T cell repertoires in COVID-19. Repertoires were generated with immunoSEQ multiplex PCR, while TCRdb's copy carries only in-frame clones and drops some. Here the sample spans 70,000 to 100,000 clones, 90% being singletons. Source material: peripheral blood. These receptors were taken from an elderly woman with active or convalescent COVID-19. Each CDR3 is given with its conserved first and last residue. The D gene is left open where the match is weak. The size entry is marked missing in some rows and otherwise reads once, few, many or a size class.

TRBV6-1	TRBJ1-5	NA	NA	TGTGCCAGCAGTGAAAGGGGAACGCGGCCACAGCCCCAGCATTTT	CASSERGTRPQPQHF
TRBV7-3	TRBJ2-1	NA	NA	TGTGCCAGCAGCTTAGGTGGGGCTAGCTCCTACAATGAGCAGTTCTTC	CASSLGGASSYNEQFF
TRBV5-5	TRBJ2-1	NA	NA	TGTGCCAGCAGCTTGGCCGCTAGTCTCCATGAGCAGTTCTTC	CASSLAASLHEQFF
TRBV5-5	TRBJ2-1	few	NA	TGTGCCAGCAGCACATCAGGAGGAAACTCCTACAATGAGCAGTTCTTC	CASSTSGGNSYNEQFF
TRBV13	TRBJ1-4	NA	TRBD1	TGTGCCAGCAGCTTGGGACAGGGGAGCGAAAAACTGTTTTTT	CASSLGQGSEKLFF
TRBV11-2	TRBJ2-7	NA	NA	TGTGCCAGCAGCTCTACTTCCTACGAGCAGTACTTC	CASSSTSYEQYF
TRBV28	TRBJ1-2	NA	TRBD1	TGTGCCAGCAGTACACTACAGGGGATGGGCTACACCTTC	CASSTLQGMGYTF
TRBV6-2/TRBV6-3	TRBJ2-6	NA	NA	TGTGCCAGCAGTTACTCCCGGTCTGGGGCCAACGTCCTGACTTTC	CASSYSRSGANVLTF
TRBV7-2	TRBJ1-4	NA	NA	TGTGCCAGCAGCGCGTATAATGAAAAACTGTTTTTT	CASSAYNEKLFF
TRBV28	TRBJ2-5	NA	NA	TGTGCCAGCAGTACACCGGGACAAGGGCGCACCCAGTACTTC	CASSTPGQGRTQYF
TRBV6-5	TRBJ1-1	NA	NA	TGTGCCAGCAGTTGGTCCCGGGGGGACACTGAAGCTTTCTTT	CASSWSRGDTEAFF
TRBV27	TRBJ2-7	NA	NA	TGTGCCAGCAGTTTAACGGGAGTAAGCTACGAGCAGTACTTC	CASSLTGVSYEQYF
TRBV5-6	TRBJ1-2	NA	NA	TGTGCCAGCAGCTTGGCTCCGCAGGGCTCTCTTGGCTACACCTTC	CASSLAPQGSLGYTF
TRBV15	TRBJ2-7	NA	NA	TGTGCCACCAGCAGAGATCACGTCGGCTACGAGCAGTACTTC	CATSRDHVGYEQYF
TRBV27	TRBJ1-4	NA	NA	TGTGCCAGCAGACACCCAAATGAAAAACTGTTTTTT	CASRHPNEKLFF
TRBV7-6	TRBJ1-2	NA	TRBD1	TGTGCCAGCAGCTTAGCGCTCAGTCGACAGGGGGACGCCTATGGCTACACCTTC	CASSLALSRQGDAYGYTF
TRBV10-3	TRBJ2-7	NA	NA	TGTGCCATCAGTGAGTCTGAGGGGGGGGAGCAGTACTTC	CAISESEGGEQYF
TRBV28	TRBJ1-5	NA	NA	TGTGCCAGCAGTTTTTTATCGGGGGGTTGGGGCAATCAGCCCCAGCATTTT	CASSFLSGGWGNQPQHF
TRBV5-1	TRBJ2-3	NA	NA	TGCGCCAGCAGCTTGGCAGGACAACAGAATACGCAGTATTTT	CASSLAGQQNTQYF
TRBV27	TRBJ1-6	NA	TRBD1	TGTGCCAGCGGACGACAGGGAAGCAATTCACCCCTCCACTTT	CASGRQGSNSPLHF
TRBV7-9	TRBJ1-3	NA	TRBD1	TGTGCCAGCAGCTTAGGGGACAGGGCTGGAAACACCATATATTTT	CASSLGDRAGNTIYF
TRBV29-1	TRBJ2-3	NA	TRBD1	TGCAGCGTTTCGAAGGGGGCTGGCACAGATACGCAGTATTTT	CSVSKGAGTDTQYF
TRBV10-3	TRBJ2-1	few	NA	TGTGCCATCAGTGATCCCTTAATGGAGTACAATGAGCAGTTCTTC	CAISDPLMEYNEQFF
TRBV6-7	TRBJ1-1	once	NA	TGTGCCAGCCCGTTAAGAGACGGACAACAGAACACTGAAGCTTTCTTT	CASPLRDGQQNTEAFF
TRBV6-5	TRBJ1-2	once	NA	TGTGCCAGCACCGCACAGGCCTCCTATGGCTACACCTTC	CASTAQASYGYTF
TRBV5-1	TRBJ1-4	NA	TRBD1	TGCGCCAGCAGCTTGGGCACGACAGGGGGTGAAAAACTGTTTTTT	CASSLGTTGGEKLFF
TRBV5-4	TRBJ1-5	NA	NA	TGTGCCAGCAGCACGGCCGGGCAGCCCCAGCATTTT	CASSTAGQPQHF
TRBV27	TRBJ2-2	NA	NA	TGTGCCAGCAGAAACAGGGCCACCGGGGAGCTGTTTTTT	CASRNRATGELFF
TRBV29-1	TRBJ2-1	NA	NA	TGCAGCGGGGCCCCGGACAATGAGCAGTTCTTC	CSGAPDNEQFF
TRBV4-2	TRBJ2-1	NA	TRBD2	TGTGCCAGCAGCCCCCGGCTAGCGGGGGGTTACAATGAGCAGTTCTTC	CASSPRLAGGYNEQFF
TRBV20-1	TRBJ2-4	NA	NA	TGCAGTGCTAGTGGGCCCGTAGCCAAAAACATTCAGTACTTC	CSASGPVAKNIQYF
TRBV12-3/TRBV12-4	TRBJ1-1	NA	NA	TGTGCCAGCAGTTACAGAGCTGAAGCTTTCTTT	CASSYRAEAFF
TRBV28	TRBJ1-5	NA	TRBD1	TGTGCCAGCAGAGGGACAGGGTCCCTCAATCAGCCCCAGCATTTT	CASRGTGSLNQPQHF
TRBV7-2	TRBJ2-7	NA	TRBD1	TGTGCCAGCAGCTTCAGCAGGGGGAGAGAGCAGTACTTC	CASSFSRGREQYF
TRBV5-1	TRBJ1-5	once	NA	TGCGCCAGCAGCGTCGAGGGGGTGGCTTCTCAGCCCCAGCATTTT	CASSVEGVASQPQHF
TRBV7-2	TRBJ1-3	NA	NA	TGTGCCAGCAGCTTACCTACGATCTCTGGAAACACCATATATTTT	CASSLPTISGNTIYF
TRBV5-1	TRBJ1-4	NA	NA	TGCGCCAGCAGCCGAGGAGGGGAGGCAACTAATGAAAAACTGTTTTTT	CASSRGGEATNEKLFF
TRBV27	TRBJ2-2	NA	NA	TGTGCCAGCAGTTCTAAAAGGAACACCGGGGAGCTGTTTTTT	CASSSKRNTGELFF
TRBV10-3	TRBJ1-1	NA	NA	TGTGCCATCAGTGAGGATCAGGGGAGCACTGAAGCTTTCTTT	CAISEDQGSTEAFF
TRBV5-3	TRBJ1-2	NA	NA	TGTGCCAGAAGCAGCTGGACACGAAAGGGGGCTAACTATGGCTACACCTTC	CARSSWTRKGANYGYTF
TRBV29-1	TRBJ1-1	NA	NA	TGCAGCGCCTTGACAGGCCCCACTGAAGCTTTCTTT	CSALTGPTEAFF
TRBV29-1	TRBJ2-5	NA	TRBD2	TGCAGCGTTGGTAGCGGGTCAGGGAGGGAGACCCAGTACTTC	CSVGSGSGRETQYF
TRBV5-1	TRBJ2-2	NA	TRBD1	TGCGCCAGCAGATGGGGACAGGGAAGCACCGGGGAGCTGTTTTTT	CASRWGQGSTGELFF
TRBV28	TRBJ1-2	NA	NA	TGTGCCAGCAGTGCCCCCCAGGGTACCTACTATGGCTACACCTTC	CASSAPQGTYYGYTF
TRBV7-2	TRBJ2-5	NA	TRBD2	TGTGCCAGCAGCACCCCTACTTCTAGCGGGAGAGAGACCCAGTACTTC	CASSTPTSSGRETQYF
TRBV6-5	TRBJ2-3	NA	NA	TGTGCCAGCAGTTACTTGCTAGAGAATACGCAGTATTTT	CASSYLLENTQYF
TRBV7-2	TRBJ1-4	NA	NA	TGTGCCAGCAGCCCACGGAGGGCGGCTAATGAAAAACTGTTTTTT	CASSPRRAANEKLFF
TRBV11-2	TRBJ1-5	NA	NA	TGTGCCAGCAGCTTAGTAAGCAATCAGCCCCAGCATTTT	CASSLVSNQPQHF
TRBV6-2/TRBV6-3	TRBJ2-5	NA	NA	TGTGCCAGCAGCCCCCCCAGGGCAGTCCCGCAAGAGACCCAGTACTTC	CASSPPRAVPQETQYF
TRBV6-1	TRBJ1-4	NA	NA	TGTGCCAGCAGTGACAGGGGATGGGAAGAAAAACTGTTTTTT	CASSDRGWEEKLFF
TRBV24-1	TRBJ2-1	NA	NA	TGTGCCACCAGTGATCCCGACGGGAGCTCCTACAATGAGCAGTTCTTC	CATSDPDGSSYNEQFF
TRBV4-3	TRBJ2-7	NA	NA	TGCGCCAGCAGCCAAGATGTGCTCGGTTACGAGCAGTACTTC	CASSQDVLGYEQYF